These T cell receptor beta chains were read from a single sample in a study of OX40 agonist ivuxolimab in advanced cancers. Sequencing was performed with immunoSEQ multiplex PCR; in TCRdb, only in-frame clones are kept and a portion is missing. The repertoire holds fewer than 90,000 clones, with around 86% as singletons. The starting material was CD4+ or CD8+ T cells sorted from blood, obtained in a trial of the OX40 agonist ivuxolimab. These receptors came from an adult with an advanced solid tumor such as melanoma, head and neck, liver or kidney cancer. Both conserved end residues are part of each CDR3. D genes are given only for firm matches. Not every row has a clone size; where given, it reads once, few, many or a size class.

d_call	j_call	v_call	clone_size	cdr3_nt	cdr3_aa
.	TRBJ2-1	TRBV7-6	.	TGTGCCAGCAGCTTAGGTCCGGGGGCGGTGAATGAGCAGTTCTTC	CASSLGPGAVNEQFF
TRBD1	TRBJ2-7	TRBV19	.	TGTGCCAGTAGTATAGGTCGAGGGCCGACAGGGGGCAACTACGAGCAGTACTTC	CASSIGRGPTGGNYEQYF
.	TRBJ1-2	TRBV19	.	TGTGCCAGTAGTATGAGAGAGTCTGATGGCTACACCTTC	CASSMRESDGYTF
.	TRBJ1-2	TRBV7-9	.	TGTGCCAGCAGCTTATTCCCCTCTATGGAGCATGGCTACACCTTC	CASSLFPSMEHGYTF
.	TRBJ2-5	TRBV6-6	.	TGTGCCAGCAGCGGGAGTACGCAAGAGACCCAGTACTTC	CASSGSTQETQYF
.	TRBJ2-1	TRBV15	.	TGTGCCACCAGCAGAGATCAGGGGCGCAATGAGCAGTTCTTC	CATSRDQGRNEQFF
.	TRBJ2-2	TRBV6-1	.	TGTGCCAGCAGTGAACTGTCGTCTGGGGAGCTGTTTTTT	CASSELSSGELFF
TRBD1	TRBJ2-2	TRBV15	.	TGTGCCACCAGCAGGGGGACAGGGACCGGGGAGCTGTTTTTT	CATSRGTGTGELFF
.	TRBJ1-2	TRBV6-5	.	TGTGCCGCAAGGAGGGCTCATGGCTACACCTTC	CAARRAHGYTF
TRBD1	TRBJ2-3	TRBV11-2	.	TGTGCCAGCAGCCCAAGCCGAGGGGGCCTTAGCACAGATACGCAGTATTTT	CASSPSRGGLSTDTQYF
.	TRBJ2-3	TRBV7-2	.	TGTGCCAGCAGCACGTTACAGGGTCCAGATACGCAGTATTTT	CASSTLQGPDTQYF
TRBD2	TRBJ2-1	TRBV12-5	.	TGTGCTAGTGGCACCCGGGGCGGGAGGAGGCATGAGCAGTTCTTC	CASGTRGGRRHEQFF
TRBD1	TRBJ1-3	TRBV7-9	.	TGTGCCAGCAACCCCGGGACAGGGAAAAGAAACACCATATATTTT	CASNPGTGKRNTIYF
.	TRBJ1-3	TRBV5-1	.	TGCGCCAGCAGTCATACAGCCGGGTCTGGAAACACCATATATTTT	CASSHTAGSGNTIYF
TRBD1	TRBJ1-3	TRBV5-4	.	TGTGCCAGCAGCCGCACAGGGGGCTCTGGAAACACCATATATTTT	CASSRTGGSGNTIYF
.	TRBJ2-3	TRBV4-3	.	TGCGCCAGCAGCCAGTCAGGGAAGACTTTACTCACAGATACGCAGTATTTT	CASSQSGKTLLTDTQYF
TRBD1	TRBJ2-5	TRBV9	.	TGTGCCAGCAGCGTAGTCACAGGGGGCGAAGAGACCCAGTACTTC	CASSVVTGGEETQYF
.	TRBJ1-6	TRBV28	.	TGTGCCAGCAGCCCTTATAATTCACCCCTCCACTTT	CASSPYNSPLHF
.	TRBJ2-1	TRBV7-9	.	TGTGCCAGCAGCCCAGGGCTTTTTTTCGTGGATGAGCAGTTCTTC	CASSPGLFFVDEQFF
.	TRBJ1-5	TRBV2	.	TGTGCCAGCAGGGGGCGGGATCAGCCCCAGCATTTT	CASRGRDQPQHF
.	TRBJ2-7	TRBV11-3	.	TGTGCCAGCAGGGATGGGATTGTGTCAGACGAGCAGTACTTC	CASRDGIVSDEQYF
.	TRBJ1-2	TRBV19	.	TGTGCCAGTAGTAGATCGACAGGTATCGCGATCGATGGCTACACCTTC	CASSRSTGIAIDGYTF
.	TRBJ2-7	TRBV7-8	.	TGTGCCAGCAGCCGTACGGGGAAATACGAGCAGTACTTC	CASSRTGKYEQYF
.	TRBJ2-7	TRBV7-6	few	TGTGCCAGCAGCCCCGGGTTAGGCAGATCGCAGTTATTC	CASSPGLGRSQLF
TRBD2	TRBJ2-5	TRBV28	.	TGTGCCAGCAGTTCAGGCCTAGCGGGGAAGAAGCCCCAGTACTTC	CASSSGLAGKKPQYF
.	TRBJ2-2	TRBV19	.	TGTGCCGGAGGGGAAGCCGGGGAGCTGTTTTTT	CAGGEAGELFF
.	TRBJ2-3	TRBV5-1	.	TGCGCCAGCAGCTTGGCGTCGGCTCTGAGCACAGATACGCAGTATTTT	CASSLASALSTDTQYF
TRBD1	TRBJ2-1	TRBV7-2	.	TGTGCCAGCAGCTCAGCGACAGGGTCTGAGCAGTTCTTC	CASSSATGSEQFF
.	TRBJ1-1	TRBV10-3	.	TGTGCCATCAGTGAGTCAGCCCTGGGTATCCTGAACACTGAAGCTTTCTTT	CAISESALGILNTEAFF